This passage covers 21 T cell receptor beta chains from one sample sequenced in a study of T cell responses to AZD1222 COVID-19 vaccine. Data came from immunoSEQ multiplex PCR; TCRdb stores just in-frame clones and leaves some out. This table has fewer than 120,000 clones, roughly 92% appearing once. The material was peripheral blood, obtained 28 days after the second AZD1222 dose. These receptors came from an adult who received the AZD1222 COVID-19 vaccine.

The chain employs TRBV4-1 and TRBJ1-4; 7 bases are shared with TRBD1. CDR1 MGHRA and CDR2 YSYEKL come from the germline V gene. Trimming took 3 bases from V and 1 from J; bases not matched to a gene: 14. CDR3 length equals 19 residues. The CDR3 DNA sequence: TGCGCCAGCAGCCAGAGGAGACAGGGAGGGCATCTAACTAATGAAAAACTGTTTTTT. It yields the protein CASSQRRQGGHLTNEKLFF.

This rearrangement joins TRBV6-2 or TRBV6-3 to TRBJ2-1; unclear D gene. CDR3 size: 12 residues. The germline CDR1 and CDR2 sequences are MNHEY and SVGEGT. Trimming took off 6 bases at V and 12 bases at J, with 15 bases between the two ends. CDR3 region: CASSLGIRRQFF. For the CDR3, the DNA is TGTGCCAGCAGCCTCGGAATTCGGCGGCAGTTCTTC.

The V and J genes are TRBV18 and TRBJ2-3; no reliable D call. The germline gives CDR1 KGHSH, CDR2 LQKENI. This CDR3 has 12 amino acids. V was trimmed by 8 bases and J by 2 bases, leaving 8 bases between them. Here the CDR3 DNA reads TGTGCCAGCCTAGGATCCACAGATACGCAGTATTTT. This gives the protein CASLGSTDTQYF.

This chain links TRBV7-9 with TRBJ2-1, with D possibly matching TRBD1 (6 bases). The length of the CDR3 is 17 residues. Germline V gene data show CDR1 as SEHNR and CDR2 as FQNEAQ (reference sequence). The V end was cut by 0 bases, the J end by 9 bases, with 21 bases between. CDR3 residues: CASSLAGSAGAGAEQFF. DNA for the CDR3: TGTGCCAGCAGCTTAGCGGGCTCGGCAGGGGCGGGTGCTGAGCAGTTCTTC.

The sample holds one count of this clone. In DNA, the CDR3 is TGTGCCAGCTCACCGTCGGGACAGATCTCTGGAAACACCATATATTTT. Its protein is CASSPSGQISGNTIYF. This chain connects TRBV18 to TRBJ1-3; 7 nucleotides align to TRBD1. This CDR3 is 16 amino acids long. CDR1 is KGHSH, CDR2 LQKENI, per germline. The V and J ends lost 3 bases and 0 bases, in that order; junction bases with no gene match: 5.

The V gene is TRBV9, the J gene TRBJ2-7; D remains ambiguous. Germline loops: CDR1 SGDLS, CDR2 YYNGEE. CDR3 length equals 8 residues. The V end was cut by 3 bases, the J end by 9 bases, with 1 base between. The CDR3 protein is CASSGQYF. The CDR3 DNA reads TGTGCCAGCAGCGGGCAGTACTTC.

J is TRBJ2-5 and V is TRBV6-2 or TRBV6-3; unclear D gene. Trimming cost V 6 bases and J 2 bases, with 10 bases left between them. This CDR3 comprises 13 residues. Looked up from germline, CDR1 is MNHEY and CDR2 is SVGEGT. Here the CDR3 reads CASSSHQQETQYF. CDR3 in DNA: TGTGCCAGCAGCTCACATCAACAAGAGACCCAGTACTTC.

This rearrangement joins TRBV6-5 to TRBJ1-5; D gene ambiguous. V dropped 6 bases and J dropped 1 base, with 13 bases sitting between them. Germline V gives CDR1 MNHEY, CDR2 SVGAGI. The CDR3 contains 15 residues. The CDR3 nucleotides are TGTGCCAGCAGGGGCGAGTGGTCGAGCAATCAGCCCCAGCATTTT. Translated, it gives CASRGEWSSNQPQHF.

This clone appeared a single time. The rearrangement joins TRBV10-3 to TRBJ1-4; the D gene is possibly TRBD1 (5 bases). The ends were cut back, 0 bases at V and 6 bases at J, with 11 bases in the middle. Per germline, CDR1 ENHRY and CDR2 SYGVKD. The CDR3 length is 15 residues. CDR3 sequence reads: CAISESWRGDEKLFF. The CDR3 nucleotides read TGTGCCATCAGTGAGTCTTGGAGGGGTGATGAAAAACTGTTTTTT.

This clone appeared a single time. The rearrangement joins TRBV5-1 to TRBJ1-3, with D possibly matching TRBD1 (6 bases). In germline, CDR1 is SGHRS, CDR2 YFSETQ. CDR3 length: 15 residues. V lost 0 bases, J lost 4 bases, and 11 bases lay in between. The CDR3, as DNA: TGCGCCAGCAGCTTGGGACAGGCGGTAGGAAACACCATATATTTT. Amino acid sequence: CASSLGQAVGNTIYF.

This clone was found once. The chain joins TRBV7-2 to TRBJ1-1, with no clear D. CDR3 size: 13 residues. V shed 3 bases and J shed 5 bases, with 10 bases lying between them. CDR1 and CDR2 from the germline V gene are SGHTA and FQGNSA. The DNA for the CDR3 is TGTGCCAGCAGCTTGCAGAGATCAACTGAAGCTTTCTTT. Its protein is CASSLQRSTEAFF.

The V gene is TRBV5-1, the J gene TRBJ2-7; D not resolved. The CDR3 has 12 amino acids. Looked up from germline, CDR1 is SGHRS and CDR2 is YFSETQ. V dropped 1 base and J dropped 2 bases, with 4 bases sitting between them. The chain's CDR3 is CASSLSTYEQYF. The CDR3, as DNA: TGCGCCAGCAGCTTGTCCACCTACGAGCAGTACTTC.

This chain links TRBV10-3 with TRBJ1-3; maybe TRBD1 (5 bases). The germline V gene encodes CDR1 ENHRY and CDR2 SYGVKD. This CDR3 is built from 14 residues. V was pared by 2 bases and J by 4 bases, with 9 bases between. The CDR3 region is CAISEGQGGNTIYF. CDR3 in DNA: TGTGCCATCAGTGAGGGGCAGGGAGGAAACACCATATATTTT.

CDR3 region: CASSLGTASYGYTF. The CDR3 DNA reads as TGCGCCAGCAGCTTGGGAACAGCTTCCTATGGCTACACCTTC. This chain joins TRBV5-1 and TRBJ1-2; the D is unclear. This CDR3 has 14 amino acids. V gave up 0 bases and J gave up 4 bases, with 10 bases separating them. CDR1 and CDR2 (germline): SGHRS, YFSETQ.

This clone was recorded only once. The chain is built from TRBV24-1 and TRBJ1-2, with D possibly matching TRBD1 (5 bases). This CDR3 is 14 amino acids long. Germline loops: CDR1 KGHDR, CDR2 SFDVKD. Between the trimmed V and J ends, which lost 5 bases and 4 bases, there was a span of 13 bases. In nucleotides, the CDR3 is TGTGCCACCAGTGTCTCGGGGGAGGCCTATGGCTACACCTTC. This codes for CATSVSGEAYGYTF.

This clone was seen a handful of times. The gene calls are TRBV4-2 and TRBJ1-4, with D unresolved. The CDR3 length is 15 residues. Germline V gene data show CDR1 as LGHNA and CDR2 as YNFKEQ. Trimming shortened V by 4 bases and J by 5 bases, and 14 bases separated the two germline ends. CDR3 coding DNA: TGTGCCAGCAGCCTCCCCGCGGCCCCCAATGAAAAACTGTTTTTT. Its translation is CASSLPAAPNEKLFF.

This clone was observed a single time. V is TRBV11-2 and J is TRBJ2-1, with 13 bases lining up with TRBD2. Germline loops: CDR1 SGHAT, CDR2 FQNNGV. Trimming removed 5 bases from V and 2 bases from J; junction bases left unmatched: 0. This CDR3 has 15 amino acids. The CDR3 loop reads CASSGLAGAYNEQFF. Written as DNA, the CDR3 is TGTGCCAGCAGCGGACTAGCGGGGGCCTACAATGAGCAGTTCTTC.

The gene calls are TRBV5-1 and TRBJ2-5; 13 bases agree with TRBD2. This CDR3 contains 15 residues. Germline lookup yields CDR1 SGHRS and CDR2 YFSETQ. V lost 3 bases, J lost 5 bases, and 4 bases stayed unmatched. Here the CDR3 reads CASSSLAGGRETQYF. CDR3 coding DNA: TGCGCCAGCAGCTCACTAGCGGGGGGGCGGGAGACCCAGTACTTC.

The rearrangement joins TRBV19 to TRBJ1-1, with a weak D call TRBD1 (5 bases). The CDR3 extends over 14 amino acids. From germline, CDR1 is LNHDA and CDR2 SQIVND (reference sequence). Trimming pared 3 bases from V and 1 base from J, leaving 9 bases between. This chain's CDR3 is CASSIRQGNTEAFF. The DNA of the CDR3 is TGTGCCAGTAGTATTAGGCAGGGGAACACTGAAGCTTTCTTT.

The chain recombines TRBV7-2 with TRBJ2-7; TRBD1 might be the D (5 bases). V lost 4 bases, J lost 6 bases, and 16 bases lay in between. Germline CDR1 and CDR2: SGHTA and FQGNSA. The CDR3 is 14 amino acids. CDR3 nucleotide sequence: TGTGCCAGCAGCTCCCCTTTCCAGGGTCCCGAGCAGTACTTC. Protein: CASSSPFQGPEQYF.

Written as DNA, the CDR3 is TGTGCCAGCAGCTTAGGGGCAGGCGGGACTAACACTGAAGCTTTCTTT. Translating it yields CASSLGAGGTNTEAFF. This chain uses TRBV7-6 with TRBJ1-1; D is possibly TRBD1 (5 bases). The CDR3 is 16 amino acids. The V end was cut by 1 base, the J end by 2 bases, with 14 bases between. The germline gives CDR1 SGHVS, CDR2 FNYEAQ.